This T cell receptor (beta chain) was observed in a study of graft-versus-host responses after intestinal transplantation. Study as a whole: In this cohort, recipients had multivisceral, liver-intestinal, or isolated intestinal transplants.

Profiling relied on immunoSEQ multiplex PCR, and the TCRdb table lists in-frame clones only, not all of them. The table includes about 11,000 clones, about 80% detected once. Worth noting for this clone: Its antigen is unidentified.

Study-wide findings and caveats: Researchers found GvH clones in recipient marrow, and some showed up first in ileum or blood. Circulating GvH clones peaking coincided with falling HvG clones soon after transplant.

Graft tissue processing released intraepithelial and lamina propria lymphocytes. This CDR3 is built from 17 residues. Germline V CDR1 and CDR2: MDHEN, SYDVKM. V lost 3 bases and J lost 5; bases outside the gene matches: 9. This chain joins TRBV28 and TRBJ2-3; the match to TRBD2 covers 12 bases. The input for sequencing was ileum tissue, taken 23 days after intestinal transplant. The sequence was obtained from a human patient who received an intestinal transplant, so some T cells may come from the graft donor. The chain's CDR3 is CASSLTELAGGKDTQYF. In DNA, the CDR3 is TGTGCCAGCAGTTTGACCGAACTAGCGGGAGGCAAAGATACGCAGTATTTT.